This entry describes one T cell receptor (beta chain). Its matching antigen is unknown. CDR3 length: 13 residues. V was clipped by 2 bases and J by 9 bases; unmatched bases: 4. From germline, CDR1 is SEHNR and CDR2 FQNEAQ (reference sequence). The data belong to a study of T cells in Graves' hyperthyroidism and ophthalmopathy. TCR beta CDR3 region amplification was performed from RNA transcripts. HTBI primers were the set used in a first-round RT-PCR of the TCR CDR3. In TCRdb, the multiplex PCR reads were re-called with MiXCR into one record per CDR3 protein. There are around 690,000 distinct CDR3 sequences in the sample; around 15% occur only once, and roughly a sixth lies in the top ten. General study results and limits: Researchers found most expanded thyroid clonotypes above 0.001 in blood as well. Onset of ophthalmopathy came a median around 6.2 months after the model predicted it.

This chain connects TRBV7-9 to TRBJ1-2, with TRBD1 matching 9 bases. The TCR comes from a middle-aged man with Graves' hyperthyroidism. Sequencing input: blood. The CDR3 region has the DNA TGTGCCAGCAGCTTACAGGGACAGGGCAGCTACACCTTC. It translates to CASSLQGQGSYTF.